This TCR beta chain was obtained from a study of OX40 agonist ivuxolimab in advanced cancers. Using immunoSEQ multiplex PCR, the repertoire was profiled, and TCRdb retains in-frame clones only, with some absent. The repertoire consists of over 100,000 clones, with approximately 90% occurring once and the leading ten covering less than 1.1%. This clone appeared a single time. Its antigen is undetermined. Germline CDR1 and CDR2: MNHEY and SVGAGI. V was clipped by 6 bases and J by 6 bases; unmatched bases: 5. This CDR3 region has 15 residues. Study outcomes and limitations: Among the nonresponders, some also had low normalized T-cell clonal expansion.

The genes are TRBV6-5 and TRBJ2-7; 16 nucleotides agree with TRBD2. The clonotype comes from an adult with an advanced solid tumor such as melanoma, head and neck, liver or kidney cancer. The sequencing here drew on CD4+ or CD8+ T cells sorted from blood, taken in a trial of the OX40 agonist ivuxolimab. CDR3 DNA sequence: TGTGCCAGCAGCCGGGGGACTAGCGGGGGGGTCGAGCAGTACTTC. This gives the protein CASSRGTSGGVEQYF.